The T cell receptor beta chain described here comes from a study of shared clonotypes between healthy human individuals. Across the whole study: Donors had three CD4 naive, three CD4 memory, two CD8 naive and one CD8 memory plate apiece. Findings of the study overall: The donor pool, a small one, limited the genetic and exposure-history diversity represented.

Terminally differentiated effector memory CD45RA+ cells were excluded by CCR7 positive selection of CD45RO-negative cells. In germline, CDR1 is ENHRY, CDR2 SYGVKD. CDR3 length: 13 amino acids. V was trimmed by 8 bases and J by 0 bases, leaving 8 bases between them. A word on this clone: Antigen: not known.

This table comes from immunoSEQ multiplex PCR, and its TCRdb copy is limited to in-frame clones, with some not included. Of 700,000 to 950,000 clones in the sample, 96% are singletons; the top ten hold around 0.21%. This sequence was found in a man aged 25-45 years in good health. Sample: naive CD8+ T cells sorted from blood. V usage is TRBV10-3 and J usage is TRBJ2-1; a weak D match, TRBD1 (5 bases). The CDR3 DNA reads as TGTGCCATCGGAAGGGGCTCCTACAATGAGCAGTTCTTC. Translated, it gives CAIGRGSYNEQFF.